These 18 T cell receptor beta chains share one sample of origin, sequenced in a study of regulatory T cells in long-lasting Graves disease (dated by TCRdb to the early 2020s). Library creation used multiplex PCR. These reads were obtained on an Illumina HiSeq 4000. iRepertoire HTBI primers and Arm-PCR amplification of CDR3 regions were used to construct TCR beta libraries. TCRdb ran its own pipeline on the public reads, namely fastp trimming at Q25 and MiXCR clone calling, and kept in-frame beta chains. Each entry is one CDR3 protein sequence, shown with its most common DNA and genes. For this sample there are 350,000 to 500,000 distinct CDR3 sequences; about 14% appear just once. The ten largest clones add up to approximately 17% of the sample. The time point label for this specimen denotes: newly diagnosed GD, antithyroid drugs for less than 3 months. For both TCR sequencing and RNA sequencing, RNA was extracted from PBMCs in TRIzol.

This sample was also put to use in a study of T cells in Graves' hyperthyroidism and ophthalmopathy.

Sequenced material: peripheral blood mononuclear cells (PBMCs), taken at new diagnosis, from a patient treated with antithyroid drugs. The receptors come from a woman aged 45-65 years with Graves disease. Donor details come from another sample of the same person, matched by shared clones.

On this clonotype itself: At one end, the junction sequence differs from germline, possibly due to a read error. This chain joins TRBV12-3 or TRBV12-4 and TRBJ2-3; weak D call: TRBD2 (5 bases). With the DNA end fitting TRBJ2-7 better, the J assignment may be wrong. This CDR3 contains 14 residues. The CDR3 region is CASSPGFPLSEQYF. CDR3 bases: TGCGCCAGCAGCCCGGGATTCCCGCTCTCCGAGCAGTACTTC.

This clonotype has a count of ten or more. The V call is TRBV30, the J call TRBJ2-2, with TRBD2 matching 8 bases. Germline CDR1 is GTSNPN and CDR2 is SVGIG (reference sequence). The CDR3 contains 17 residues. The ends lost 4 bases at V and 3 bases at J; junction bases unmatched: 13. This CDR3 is CAWNSGNGKGYTGELFF. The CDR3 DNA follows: TGTGCCTGGAATAGCGGGAATGGGAAGGGGTACACCGGGGAGCTGTTTTTT.

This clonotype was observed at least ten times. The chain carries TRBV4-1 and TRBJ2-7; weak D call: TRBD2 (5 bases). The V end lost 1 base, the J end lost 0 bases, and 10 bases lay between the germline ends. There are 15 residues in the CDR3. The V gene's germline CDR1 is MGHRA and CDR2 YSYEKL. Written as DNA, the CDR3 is TGCGCCAGCAGCCAAGCGGTCGGAGGCTCCTACGAGCAGTACTTC. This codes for CASSQAVGGSYEQYF.

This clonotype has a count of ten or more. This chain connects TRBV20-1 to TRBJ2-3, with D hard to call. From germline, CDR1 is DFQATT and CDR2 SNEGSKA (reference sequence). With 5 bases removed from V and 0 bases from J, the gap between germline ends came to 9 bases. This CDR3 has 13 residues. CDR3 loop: CSAGRPSTDTQYF. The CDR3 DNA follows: TGCAGTGCTGGTAGACCTAGCACAGATACGCAGTATTTT.

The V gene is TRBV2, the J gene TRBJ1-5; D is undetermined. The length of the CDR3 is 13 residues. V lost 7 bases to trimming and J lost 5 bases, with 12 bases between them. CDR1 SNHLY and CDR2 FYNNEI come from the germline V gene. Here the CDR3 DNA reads TGTGCCAGCAAGGAGGTGTCGGATCAGCCCCAGCATTTT. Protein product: CASKEVSDQPQHF.

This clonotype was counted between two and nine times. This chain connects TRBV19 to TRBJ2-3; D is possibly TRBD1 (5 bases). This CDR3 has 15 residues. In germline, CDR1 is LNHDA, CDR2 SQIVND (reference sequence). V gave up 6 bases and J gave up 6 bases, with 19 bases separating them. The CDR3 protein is CASSRYQDTYDTQYF. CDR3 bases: TGTGCCAGTAGCAGATATCAGGACACCTATGATACGCAGTATTTT.

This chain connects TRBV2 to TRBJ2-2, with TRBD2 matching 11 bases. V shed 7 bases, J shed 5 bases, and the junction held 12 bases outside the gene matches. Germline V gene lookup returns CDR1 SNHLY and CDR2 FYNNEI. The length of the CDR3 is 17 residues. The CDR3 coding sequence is TGTGCCAGCAATACCAGGCTACTAGCGGGAGTTACCGGGGAGCTGTTTTTT. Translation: CASNTRLLAGVTGELFF.

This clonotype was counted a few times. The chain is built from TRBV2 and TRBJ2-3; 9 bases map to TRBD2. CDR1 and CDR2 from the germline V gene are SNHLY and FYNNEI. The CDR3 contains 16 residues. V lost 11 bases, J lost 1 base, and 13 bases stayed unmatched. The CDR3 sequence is CAEGLREGLGTDTQYF. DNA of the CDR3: TGTGCCGAGGGCCTGCGGGAGGGCCTGGGCACAGATACGCAGTATTTT.

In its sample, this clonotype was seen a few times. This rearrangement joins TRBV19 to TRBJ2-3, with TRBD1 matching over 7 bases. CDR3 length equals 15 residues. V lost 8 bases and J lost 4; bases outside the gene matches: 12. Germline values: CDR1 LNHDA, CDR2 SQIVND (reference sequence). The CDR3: CASYSPGQQPDTQYF. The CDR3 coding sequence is TGTGCCAGTTACTCTCCGGGACAGCAGCCAGATACGCAGTATTTT. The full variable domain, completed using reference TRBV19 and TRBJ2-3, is DGGITQSPKYLFRKEGQNVTLSCEQNLNHDAMYWYRQDPGQGLRLIYYSQIVNDFQKGDIAEGYSVSREKKESFPLTVTSAQKNPTAFYLCASYSPGQQPDTQYFGPGTRLTVL.

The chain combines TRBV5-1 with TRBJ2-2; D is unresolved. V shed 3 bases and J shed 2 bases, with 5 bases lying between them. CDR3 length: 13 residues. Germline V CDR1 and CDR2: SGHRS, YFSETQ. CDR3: CASSSTNTGELFF. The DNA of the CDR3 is TGCGCCAGCAGCTCCACAAACACCGGGGAGCTGTTTTTT.

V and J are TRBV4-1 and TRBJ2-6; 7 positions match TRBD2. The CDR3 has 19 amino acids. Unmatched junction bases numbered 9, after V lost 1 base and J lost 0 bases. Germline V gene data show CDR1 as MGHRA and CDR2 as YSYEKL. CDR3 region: CASSQAPSGHSSGANVLTF. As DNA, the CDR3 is TGCGCCAGCAGCCAAGCCCCTAGCGGCCATAGCTCTGGGGCCAACGTCCTGACTTTC.

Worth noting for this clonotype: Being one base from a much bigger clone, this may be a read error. CDR3 DNA: TGTGCCAGCGTTCTCGGTGGGGCGTGCACAGATACGCAGTATTTT. Translating gives CASVLGGACTDTQYF. The V gene is TRBV12-3 or TRBV12-4, the J gene TRBJ2-3; maybe TRBD1 (5 bases). The V and J ends lost 8 bases and 1 base respectively, with 16 bases between them. CDR3 length: 15 residues.

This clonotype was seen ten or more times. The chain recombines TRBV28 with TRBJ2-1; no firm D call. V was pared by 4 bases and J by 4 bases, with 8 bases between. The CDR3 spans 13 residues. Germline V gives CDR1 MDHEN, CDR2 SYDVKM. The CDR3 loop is CASSWSQYNEQFF. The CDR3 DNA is TGTGCCAGCAGTTGGTCACAGTACAATGAGCAGTTCTTC.

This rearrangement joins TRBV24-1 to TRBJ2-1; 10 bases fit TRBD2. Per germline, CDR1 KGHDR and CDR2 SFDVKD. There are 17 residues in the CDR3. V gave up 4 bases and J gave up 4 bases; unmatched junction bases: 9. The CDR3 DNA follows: TGTGCCACCAGTGACTCGAGTCTAGCGGGAGATTACAATGAGCAGTTCTTC. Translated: CATSDSSLAGDYNEQFF.

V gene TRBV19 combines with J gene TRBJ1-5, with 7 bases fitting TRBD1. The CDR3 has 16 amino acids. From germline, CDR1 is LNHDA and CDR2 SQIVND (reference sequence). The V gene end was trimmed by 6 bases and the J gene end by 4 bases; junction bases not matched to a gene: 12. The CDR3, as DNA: TGTGCCAGTAGAGGACAGGACACCTTAAGAAATCAGCCCCAGCATTTT. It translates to CASRGQDTLRNQPQHF.

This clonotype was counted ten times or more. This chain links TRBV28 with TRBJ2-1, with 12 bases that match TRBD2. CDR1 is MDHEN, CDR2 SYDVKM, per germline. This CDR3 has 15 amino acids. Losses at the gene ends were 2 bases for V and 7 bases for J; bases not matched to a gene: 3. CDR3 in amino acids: CASSLRTSGINEQFF. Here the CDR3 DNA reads TGTGCCAGCAGTTTACGGACTAGCGGGATTAATGAGCAGTTCTTC.

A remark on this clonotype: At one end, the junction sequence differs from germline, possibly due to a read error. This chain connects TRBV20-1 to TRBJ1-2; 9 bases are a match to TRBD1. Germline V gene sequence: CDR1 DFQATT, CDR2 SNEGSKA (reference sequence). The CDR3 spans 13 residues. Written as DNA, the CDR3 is TGCAGTGCGAGAGAACAGGGGGCGGGTGGCTACACCTTC. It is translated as CSAREQGAGGYTF.

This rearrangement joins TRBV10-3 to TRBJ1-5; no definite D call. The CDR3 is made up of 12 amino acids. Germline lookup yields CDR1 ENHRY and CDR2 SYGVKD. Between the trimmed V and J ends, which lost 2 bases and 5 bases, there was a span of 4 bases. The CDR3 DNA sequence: TGTGCCATCAGTGAGGGGGATCAGCCCCAGCATTTT. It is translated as CAISEGDQPQHF.